This is a list of T cell receptor beta chains from one sample in a study of cytomegalovirus exposure and HLA in healthy donors. Measured with immunoSEQ multiplex PCR; TCRdb has only the in-frame clones, and not every one. The data hold roughly 140,000 clones, with about 80% observed a single time. Material for sequencing was PBMCs. The receptors come from a female donor in good health and CMV-seronegative. Both conserved end residues are part of each CDR3. D genes are given only for firm matches. Clone size, where shown, is once, few, many, or a class for clones that have expanded.

j_call | v_call | clone_size | d_call | cdr3_aa | cdr3_nt
TRBJ2-2 | TRBV7-3 | NA | NA | CASSSKGQGSGGELFF | TGTGCCAGCAGCTCGAAAGGCCAGGGGAGTGGCGGGGAGCTGTTTTTT
TRBJ1-2 | TRBV7-9 | NA | NA | CASSLQGLGYTF | TGTGCCAGCAGCTTACAGGGGTTAGGCTACACCTTC
TRBJ2-7 | TRBV2 | NA | NA | CASSQSPNEQYF | TGTGCCAGCAGTCAAAGCCCCAACGAGCAGTACTTC
TRBJ2-1 | TRBV5-6 | NA | TRBD2 | CASSGGPGLGGYNEQFF | TGTGCCAGCAGCGGGGGACCGGGACTAGGAGGGTACAATGAGCAGTTCTTC
TRBJ2-2 | TRBV2 | NA | TRBD1 | CASGGTGATGELFF | TGTGCCAGCGGCGGGACAGGGGCCACCGGGGAGCTGTTTTTT
TRBJ2-1 | TRBV29-1 | NA | NA | CSSDGGSHNEQFF | TGCAGCAGTGATGGGGGCAGCCACAATGAGCAGTTCTTC
TRBJ1-4 | TRBV28 | few | NA | CASTPRAGLLGRTGKLFF | TGTGCCAGCACCCCGAGGGCCGGACTTCTAGGTCGAACGGGAAAACTGTTTTTT
TRBJ2-3 | TRBV28 | NA | TRBD2 | CASSLWRETDTQYF | TGTGCCAGCAGTTTATGGCGGGAGACAGATACGCAGTATTTT
TRBJ2-1 | TRBV5-5 | NA | NA | CASSSDSGSYNEQFF | TGTGCCAGCAGCTCAGACAGTGGCTCCTACAATGAGCAGTTCTTC
TRBJ2-1 | TRBV25-1 | NA | NA | CASLPPLRERGLFF | TGTGCCAGCCTTCCCCCCTTACGGGAGAGGGGGCTGTTCTTC
TRBJ2-2 | TRBV5-4 | NA | NA | CASSPRGAGKVTGELFF | TGTGCCAGCAGCCCTCGCGGGGCAGGGAAGGTCACCGGGGAGCTGTTTTTT
TRBJ2-1 | TRBV5-4 | NA | NA | CASSLQQPGNEQFF | TGTGCCAGCAGCTTACAACAGCCAGGTAATGAGCAGTTCTTC
TRBJ2-7 | TRBV9 | NA | TRBD1 | CASSGTGDFSYEQYF | TGTGCCAGCAGCGGAACAGGGGATTTCTCCTACGAGCAGTACTTC
TRBJ2-7 | TRBV27 | NA | NA | CASSSPDRLYEQYF | TGTGCCAGCAGTTCCCCTGACAGGCTCTACGAGCAGTACTTC
TRBJ1-3 | TRBV7-2 | NA | NA | CASSLAGGSGNTIYF | TGTGCCAGCAGCTTAGCCGGGGGCTCTGGAAACACCATATATTTT
TRBJ2-1 | TRBV7-9 | NA | NA | CASSAPGGLGNEQFF | TGTGCCAGCAGCGCCCCCGGGGGGCTGGGGAATGAGCAGTTCTTC
TRBJ1-1 | TRBV5-6 | few | NA | CASSLDRNTEAFF | TGTGCCAGCAGCCTAGACAGAAACACTGAAGCTTTCTTT
TRBJ2-2 | TRBV11-2 | NA | NA | CASSRRPGFVPNTGELFF | TGTGCCAGCAGCCGTCGGCCAGGGTTTGTCCCGAACACCGGGGAGCTGTTTTTT
TRBJ2-3 | TRBV18 | NA | NA | CASSPPRRVGTDTQYF | TGTGCCAGCTCACCACCTCGCAGGGTCGGCACAGATACGCAGTATTTT
TRBJ1-1 | TRBV7-6 | NA | NA | CASSLGIGGKGTEAFF | TGTGCCAGCAGCTTAGGAATAGGGGGAAAAGGAACTGAAGCTTTCTTT
TRBJ1-1 | TRBV11-2 | NA | NA | CASSRTVMNTEAFF | TGTGCCAGCAGCAGGACAGTCATGAACACTGAAGCTTTCTTT
TRBJ1-5 | TRBV6-1 | NA | NA | CASSESGGRVGSNQPQHF | TGTGCCAGCAGTGAGTCGGGGGGCCGGGTTGGGAGCAATCAGCCCCAGCATTTT
TRBJ2-2 | TRBV19 | NA | NA | CASSIRGTTRELFF | TGTGCCAGTAGTATAAGAGGGACAACCCGGGAGCTGTTTTTT
TRBJ1-5 | TRBV19 | once | NA | CASSILSFEGNQPQHF | TGTGCCAGTAGTATTCTTAGTTTTGAAGGCAATCAGCCCCAGCATTTT
TRBJ1-1 | TRBV11-2 | NA | NA | CASSLGDSTEAFF | TGTGCCAGCAGCTTAGGGGACTCGACTGAAGCTTTCTTT
TRBJ2-7 | TRBV27 | NA | NA | CASSLRQAYEQYF | TGTGCCAGCAGTCTCAGACAAGCCTACGAGCAGTACTTC
TRBJ1-1 | TRBV27 | NA | TRBD1 | CASSLRGTLSTLNLNTEAFF | TGTGCCAGCAGCCTCAGGGGGACGCTATCCACCCTTAACTTGAACACTGAAGCTTTCTTT
TRBJ1-1 | TRBV5-4 | NA | TRBD1 | CASSFGTGRGTEAFF | TGTGCCAGCAGCTTTGGGACAGGGAGGGGCACTGAAGCTTTCTTT
TRBJ2-1 | TRBV7-8 | few | TRBD2 | CASSLVGMTSGSHNEQFF | TGTGCCAGCAGCTTAGTGGGTATGACTAGCGGGAGTCACAATGAGCAGTTCTTC
TRBJ2-7 | TRBV28 | NA | TRBD1 | CASSTGTGAYEQYF | TGTGCCAGCAGCACCGGGACAGGGGCCTACGAGCAGTACTTC
TRBJ2-1 | TRBV9 | NA | NA | CASSVTGKSSYNEQFF | TGTGCCAGCAGCGTAACGGGGAAGAGCTCCTACAATGAGCAGTTCTTC
TRBJ1-5 | TRBV7-8 | NA | NA | CASSSPYVSLRAQHF | TGTGCCAGCAGCTCACCTTATGTCAGTCTCAGGGCCCAGCATTTT
TRBJ2-3 | TRBV5-4 | few | TRBD1 | CASSLDRGSVNTQYF | TGTGCCAGCAGCTTGGACAGGGGTTCTGTAAATACGCAGTATTTT
TRBJ2-6 | TRBV27 | NA | TRBD1 | CASSLYLDRVVSSGANVLTF | TGTGCCAGCAGTTTATATCTCGACAGGGTAGTTTCTTCTGGGGCCAACGTCCTGACTTTC
TRBJ2-7 | TRBV29-1 | NA | TRBD1 | CSVGTGSYEQYF | TGCAGCGTCGGGACAGGGTCCTACGAGCAGTACTTC
TRBJ1-2 | TRBV5-5 | few | TRBD1 | CASSSLGQTNYGYTF | TGTGCCAGCAGCTCCCTGGGACAGACTAACTATGGCTACACCTTC
TRBJ1-1 | TRBV2 | NA | NA | CASSTTGNTEAFF | TGTGCCAGCTCCACAACAGGAAACACTGAAGCTTTCTTT
TRBJ1-2 | TRBV7-9 | NA | TRBD1 | CASSFPDRGGGYTF | TGTGCCAGCAGCTTTCCCGACAGGGGTGGGGGCTACACCTTC
TRBJ1-3 | TRBV4-1 | few | NA | CASSPTDRTGNTIYF | TGCGCCAGCAGCCCGACCGACAGAACTGGAAACACCATATATTTT
TRBJ1-5 | TRBV6-6 | NA | NA | CASSYILNQPQHF | TGTGCCAGCAGTTACATACTCAATCAGCCCCAGCATTTT
TRBJ2-3 | TRBV4-1 | NA | TRBD2 | CASSQKGLAGGPGTTDTQYF | TGCGCCAGCAGCCAAAAGGGACTAGCGGGAGGGCCGGGGACCACAGATACGCAGTATTTT
TRBJ1-4 | TRBV7-9 | NA | TRBD1 | CASSSTGWGEKLFF | TGTGCCAGCAGCTCGACAGGGTGGGGTGAAAAACTGTTTTTT
TRBJ2-5 | TRBV19 | NA | TRBD1 | CASSIAGQGILETQYF | TGTGCCAGTAGTATCGCGGGACAGGGGATTTTGGAGACCCAGTACTTC
TRBJ2-1 | TRBV7-9 | NA | TRBD2 | CASSLNTGGRAFEQFF | TGTGCCAGCAGCTTAAATACCGGCGGGAGGGCCTTTGAGCAGTTCTTC
TRBJ2-5 | TRBV7-8 | NA | NA | CASSPLETQYF | TGTGCCAGCAGCCCCCTTGAGACCCAGTACTTC
TRBJ1-1 | TRBV6-1 | NA | NA | CASSMDTGTEAFF | TGTGCCAGCAGTATGGACACTGGCACTGAAGCTTTCTTT
TRBJ1-3 | TRBV15 | NA | NA | CATSTRNSAAIYF | TGTGCCACCAGCACCAGGAACAGTGCAGCCATATATTTT
TRBJ2-7 | TRBV4-1 | NA | NA | CASSPTTHGGYEQYF | TGCGCCAGCAGCCCCACGACACATGGGGGCTACGAGCAGTACTTC
TRBJ2-1 | TRBV2 | NA | TRBD2 | CASKGTSGSYNEQFF | TGTGCCAGCAAAGGGACTAGCGGGAGCTACAATGAGCAGTTCTTC
TRBJ2-6 | TRBV5-1 | NA | NA | CASSWGGPSGANVLTF | TGCGCCAGCAGCTGGGGGGGGCCCTCTGGGGCCAACGTCCTGACTTTC
TRBJ1-6 | TRBV6-1 | NA | NA | CASSEQELNSPLHF | TGTGCCAGCAGTGAACAAGAGTTAAATTCACCCCTCCACTTT
TRBJ2-7 | TRBV4-1 | NA | TRBD2 | CASSQDSLGAGGRHEQYF | TGCGCCAGCAGCCAAGACTCCCTTGGGGCGGGAGGGAGACACGAGCAGTACTTC
TRBJ2-7 | TRBV19 | NA | TRBD1 | CASSSSRTGLRYEQYF | TGTGCCAGTAGTAGCTCCCGGACAGGGCTCCGCTACGAGCAGTACTTC